This TCR beta chain was identified during a study of T cells in localized non-small cell lung cancer. Trimming took 2 bases from V and 2 from J, leaving 8 bases between them. Germline V gene data show CDR1 as KGHSH and CDR2 as LQKENI. The CDR3 is made up of 14 amino acids. This table comes from immunoSEQ multiplex PCR, and its TCRdb copy is limited to in-frame clones, with some not included. The table has about 2,000 clones, roughly 19% seen once; the top ten hold over 20%. General observations from the study: Sequencing, confined to only one tumor region, leaves heterogeneity possible. Uninvolved adjacent lung, not tumor, had the highest T cell clonality. Higher blood T cell density went with longer overall survival.

This clone has just a few counts. Its antigen is unknown. The chain has TRBV18 and TRBJ2-3; D call uncertain. The sequence derives from an older female donor with stage I squamous cell lung carcinoma. This specimen was lung tumor tissue, taken before any cancer treatment. The CDR3 bases are TGTGCCAGCTCACCATCCGGAAACACAGATACGCAGTATTTT. Translated: CASSPSGNTDTQYF. Complete variable domain (other parts from reference TRBV18 and TRBJ2-3): NAGVMQNPRHLVRRRGQEARLRCSPMKGHSHVYWYRQLPEEGLKFMVYLQKENIIDESGMPKERFSAEFPKEGPSILRIQQVVRGDSAAYFCASSPSGNTDTQYFGPGTRLTVL.